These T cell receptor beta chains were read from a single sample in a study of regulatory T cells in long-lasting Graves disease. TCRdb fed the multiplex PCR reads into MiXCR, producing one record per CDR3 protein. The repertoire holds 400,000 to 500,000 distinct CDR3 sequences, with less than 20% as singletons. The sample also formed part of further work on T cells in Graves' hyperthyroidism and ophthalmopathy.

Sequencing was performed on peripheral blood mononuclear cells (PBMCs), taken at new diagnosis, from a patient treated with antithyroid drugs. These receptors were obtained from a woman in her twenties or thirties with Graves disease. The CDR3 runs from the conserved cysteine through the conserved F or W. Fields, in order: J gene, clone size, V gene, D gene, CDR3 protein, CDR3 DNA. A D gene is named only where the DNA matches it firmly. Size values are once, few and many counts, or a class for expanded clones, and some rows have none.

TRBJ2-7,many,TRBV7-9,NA,CASSFGKDNEQYF,TGTGCCAGCAGCTTTGGAAAGGACAACGAGCAGTACTTC
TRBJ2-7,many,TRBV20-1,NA,CSAPDSTYEQYF,TGCAGTGCCCCGGACAGTACCTACGAGCAGTACTTC
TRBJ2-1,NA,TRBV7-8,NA,CASSQSLTRTGNEQFF,TGTGCCAGCAGCCAATCACTCACCCGGACGGGGAATGAGCAGTTCTTC
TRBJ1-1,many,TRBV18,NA,CASSPGSGAETEAFF,TGTGCCAGCTCACCAGGTTCGGGAGCGGAGACTGAAGCTTTCTTT
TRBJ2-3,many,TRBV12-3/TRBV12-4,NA,CASSSAPLSYGTDTQYF,TGTGCCAGCAGCTCCGCTCCCCTTAGCTATGGAACAGATACGCAGTATTTT
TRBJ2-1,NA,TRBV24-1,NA,CATSRDYLTLGQFF,TGTGCCACCAGTCGCGACTACTTGACGCTCGGGCAGTTCTTC
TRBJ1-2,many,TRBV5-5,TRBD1,CASRDRGQVTKDYGYTF,TGTGCCAGCAGGGACCGGGGACAGGTCACAAAGGACTATGGCTACACCTTC
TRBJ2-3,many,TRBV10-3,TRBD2,CAISTAREIRDTQYF,TGTGCCATCAGTACCGCGCGGGAGATTCGAGATACGCAGTATTTT
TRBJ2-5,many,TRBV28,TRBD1,CASSLTTGGAGETQYF,TGTGCCAGCAGTTTAACGACAGGGGGCGCGGGAGAGACCCAGTACTTC
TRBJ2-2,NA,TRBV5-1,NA,CASSLEAGHSTGELFF,TGCGCCAGCAGCTTGGAAGCCGGACACTCCACCGGGGAGCTGTTTTTT
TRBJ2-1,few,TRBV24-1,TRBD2,CATKSGRAVNEQFF,TGTGCCACAAAGAGCGGGAGGGCCGTCAATGAGCAGTTCTTC
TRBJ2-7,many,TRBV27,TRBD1,CASSRTGGEQYF,TGTGCCAGCAGTCGGACAGGGGGCGAGCAGTACTTC
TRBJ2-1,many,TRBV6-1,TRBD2,CASSQTSGRANEQFF,TGTGCCAGCAGTCAAACTAGCGGGAGGGCCAATGAGCAGTTCTTC
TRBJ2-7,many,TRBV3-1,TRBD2,CASSQDDTAGDVYF,TGTGCCAGCAGCCAAGACGACACGGCGGGAGATGTGTACTTC
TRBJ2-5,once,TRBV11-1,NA,CASSQDLRGDSSETQYF,TGCGCCAGCAGCCAAGACCTGAGAGGGGACTCGTCGGAGACCCAGTACTTC
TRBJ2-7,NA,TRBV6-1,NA,CASSPRPRTSHEQYF,TGTGCCAGCAGTCCCCGCCCTCGAACCTCCCACGAGCAGTACTTC
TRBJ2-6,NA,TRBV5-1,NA,CASSLGTPGANVLTF,TGCGCCAGCAGCTTAGGGACACCTGGGGCCAACGTCCTGACTTTC
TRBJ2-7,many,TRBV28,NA,CASNEGQVIYEQYF,TGTGCCAGCAACGAGGGGCAGGTGATCTACGAGCAGTACTTC
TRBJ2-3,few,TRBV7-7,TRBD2,CASSGRGPRDTQYF,TGTGCTAGCAGCGGGAGGGGCCCGCGGGATACGCAGTATTTT
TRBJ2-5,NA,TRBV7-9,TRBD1,CASSRPTGGGETQYF,TGTGCCAGCAGCCGTCCTACAGGGGGCGGGGAGACCCAGTACTTC
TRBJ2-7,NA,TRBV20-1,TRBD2,CSARASGLYEQYF,TGCAGTGCTAGGGCTAGCGGCCTATACGAGCAGTACTTC
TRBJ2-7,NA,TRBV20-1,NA,CSARGRHLVAYEQYF,TGCAGTGCCAGGGGCCGGCACCTTGTCGCCTACGAGCAGTACTTC
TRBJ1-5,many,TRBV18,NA,CASSPGQDQPQHF,TGTGCCAGCTCACCAGGGCAAGATCAGCCCCAGCATTTT
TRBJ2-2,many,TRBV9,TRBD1,CASSVTGVANTGELFF,TGTGCCAGCAGCGTTACAGGGGTCGCGAACACCGGGGAGCTGTTTTTT
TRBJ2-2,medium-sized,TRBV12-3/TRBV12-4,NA,CASSLGARELFF,TGTGCCAGCAGTTTAGGGGCCAGAGAGCTGTTTTTT
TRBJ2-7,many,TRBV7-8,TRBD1,CASSPSLAQGATYEQYF,TGTGCCAGCAGCCCTAGCCTGGCACAGGGGGCTACCTACGAGCAGTACTTC
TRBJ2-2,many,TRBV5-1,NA,CASTSSDPGELFF,TGCGCCAGCACCTCATCAGATCCCGGGGAGCTGTTTTTT
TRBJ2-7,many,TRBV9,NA,CASSVYHGSYEQYF,TGTGCCAGCAGCGTATATCACGGATCCTACGAGCAGTACTTC